The clone carrying this T cell receptor beta chain was observed many times. The CDR3 length is 12 residues. Germline CDR1 and CDR2: DFQATT and SNEGSKA (reference sequence). Between the trimmed V and J ends, which lost 1 base and 7 bases, there was a span of 10 bases. These data are taken from a study of T-cell reconstitution after alpha-beta-depleted transplantation in children. A TCRbeta library incorporating unique molecular identifiers was prepared. MiXCR was run by TCRdb on the PCR reads, yielding one entry per CDR3 protein. The table shows roughly 590,000 distinct CDR3 sequences, with around a sixth occurring only once.

The chain joins TRBV20-1 to TRBJ1-2, with D hard to call. The receptor was derived from a human donor who donated a stem cell graft to a child with acute myeloid leukemia. The sample here was PBMCs from the stem cell graft donor, taken from the stem cell graft. The CDR3 protein is CSARGGFGGYTF. The CDR3 coding sequence is TGCAGTGCTAGAGGGGGTTTTGGTGGCTACACCTTC.